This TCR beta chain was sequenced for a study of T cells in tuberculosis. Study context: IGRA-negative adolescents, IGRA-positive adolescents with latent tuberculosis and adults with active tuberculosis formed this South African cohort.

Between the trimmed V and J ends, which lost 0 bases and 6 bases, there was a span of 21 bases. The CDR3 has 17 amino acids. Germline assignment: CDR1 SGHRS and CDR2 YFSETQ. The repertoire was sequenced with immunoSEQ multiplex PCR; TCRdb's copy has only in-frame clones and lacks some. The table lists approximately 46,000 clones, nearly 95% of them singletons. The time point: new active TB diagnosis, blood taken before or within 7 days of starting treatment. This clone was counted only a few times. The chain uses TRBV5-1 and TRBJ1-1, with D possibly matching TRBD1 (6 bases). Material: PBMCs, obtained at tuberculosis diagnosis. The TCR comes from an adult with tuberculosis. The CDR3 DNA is TGCGCCAGCAGCTTGGTCCCTTTGGGGACAAGTGGGGCTGAAGCTTTCTTT. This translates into CASSLVPLGTSGAEAFF.